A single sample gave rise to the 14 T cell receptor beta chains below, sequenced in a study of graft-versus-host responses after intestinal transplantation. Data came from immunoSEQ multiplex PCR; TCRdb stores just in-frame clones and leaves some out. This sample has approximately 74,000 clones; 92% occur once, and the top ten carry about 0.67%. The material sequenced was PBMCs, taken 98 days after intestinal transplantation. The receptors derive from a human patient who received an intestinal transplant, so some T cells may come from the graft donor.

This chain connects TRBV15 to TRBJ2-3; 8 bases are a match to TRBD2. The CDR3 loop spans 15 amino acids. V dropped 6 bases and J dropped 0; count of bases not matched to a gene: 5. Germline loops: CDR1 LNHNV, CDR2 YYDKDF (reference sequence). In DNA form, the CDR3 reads TGTGCCACCAGTGATAGCGGGGACAGCACAGATACGCAGTATTTT. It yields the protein CATSDSGDSTDTQYF.

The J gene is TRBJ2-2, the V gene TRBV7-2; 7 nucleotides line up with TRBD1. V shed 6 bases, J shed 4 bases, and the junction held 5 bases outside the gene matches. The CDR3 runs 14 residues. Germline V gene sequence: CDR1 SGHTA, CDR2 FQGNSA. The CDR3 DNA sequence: TGTGCCAGCAGAACGAACAGGGGCACCGGGGAGCTGTTTTTT. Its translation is CASRTNRGTGELFF.

CDR3 sequence: CSAGGGVETQYF. CDR3 sequence (DNA): TGCAGCGCAGGGGGCGGGGTAGAGACCCAGTACTTC. J is TRBJ2-5 and V is TRBV29-1, with TRBD1 matching over 8 bases. The trim removed 7 bases at V and 4 bases at J, leaving 5 bases unmatched. Per germline, CDR1 SQVTM and CDR2 ANQGSEA. The CDR3 is 12 amino acids.

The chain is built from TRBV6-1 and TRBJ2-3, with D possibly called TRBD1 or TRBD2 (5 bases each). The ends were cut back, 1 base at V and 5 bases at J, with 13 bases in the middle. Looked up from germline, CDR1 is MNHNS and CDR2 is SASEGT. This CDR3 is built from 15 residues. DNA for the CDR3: TGTGCCAGCAGTGAAGAACGAGGGGCGGGAGATACGCAGTATTTT. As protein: CASSEERGAGDTQYF.

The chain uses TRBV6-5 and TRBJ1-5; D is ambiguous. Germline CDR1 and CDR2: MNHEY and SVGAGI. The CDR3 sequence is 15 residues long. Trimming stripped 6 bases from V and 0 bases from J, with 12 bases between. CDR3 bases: TGTGCCAGCAGGTGGTGGGATTATAGCAATCAGCCCCAGCATTTT. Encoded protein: CASRWWDYSNQPQHF.

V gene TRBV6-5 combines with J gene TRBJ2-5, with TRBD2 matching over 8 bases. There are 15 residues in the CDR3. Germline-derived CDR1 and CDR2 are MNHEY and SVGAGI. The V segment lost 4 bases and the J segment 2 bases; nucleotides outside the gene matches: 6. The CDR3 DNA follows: TGTGCCAGCAGTTTCGGAACTAGCGGACAAGAGACCCAGTACTTC. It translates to CASSFGTSGQETQYF.

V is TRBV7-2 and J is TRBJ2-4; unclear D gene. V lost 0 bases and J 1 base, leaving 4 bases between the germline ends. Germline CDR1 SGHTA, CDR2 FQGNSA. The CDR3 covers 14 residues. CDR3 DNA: TGTGCCAGCAGCTTAGCAGGGGCCAAAAACATTCAGTACTTC. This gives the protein CASSLAGAKNIQYF.

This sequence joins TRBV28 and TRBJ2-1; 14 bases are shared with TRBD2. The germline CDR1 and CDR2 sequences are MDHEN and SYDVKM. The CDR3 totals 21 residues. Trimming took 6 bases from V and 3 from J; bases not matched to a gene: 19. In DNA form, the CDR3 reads TGTGCCAGCAGCAGTTTATTTCAGGGACTAGCGGGAGAGGAGTTCTACAATGAGCAGTTCTTC. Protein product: CASSSLFQGLAGEEFYNEQFF.

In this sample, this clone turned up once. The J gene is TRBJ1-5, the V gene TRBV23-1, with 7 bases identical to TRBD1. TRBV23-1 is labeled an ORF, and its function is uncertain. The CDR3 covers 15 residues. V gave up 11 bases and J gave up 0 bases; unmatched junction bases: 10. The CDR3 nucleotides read TGCGCCCCCGGTGGAGGGGGCGATAGCAATCAGCCCCAGCATTTT. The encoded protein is CAPGGGGDSNQPQHF.

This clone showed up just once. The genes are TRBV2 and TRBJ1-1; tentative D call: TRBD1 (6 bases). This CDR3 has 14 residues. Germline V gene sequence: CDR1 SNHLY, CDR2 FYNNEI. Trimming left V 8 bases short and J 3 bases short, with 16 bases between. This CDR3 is CASGQGSYYTEAFF. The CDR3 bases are TGTGCCAGCGGGCAGGGGTCCTACTACACTGAAGCTTTCTTT.

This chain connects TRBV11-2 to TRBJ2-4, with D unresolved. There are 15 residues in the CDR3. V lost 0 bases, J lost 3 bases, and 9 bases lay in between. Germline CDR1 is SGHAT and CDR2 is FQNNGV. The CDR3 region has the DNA TGTGCCAGCAGCTTAGACGACTTGGTCAAAAACATTCAGTACTTC. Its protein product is CASSLDDLVKNIQYF.

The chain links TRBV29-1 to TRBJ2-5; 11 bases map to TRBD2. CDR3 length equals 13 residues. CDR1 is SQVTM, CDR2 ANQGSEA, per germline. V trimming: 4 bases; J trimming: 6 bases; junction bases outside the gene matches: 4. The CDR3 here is CSVVTSGGKTQYF. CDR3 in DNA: TGCAGCGTTGTAACTAGCGGGGGAAAGACCCAGTACTTC.

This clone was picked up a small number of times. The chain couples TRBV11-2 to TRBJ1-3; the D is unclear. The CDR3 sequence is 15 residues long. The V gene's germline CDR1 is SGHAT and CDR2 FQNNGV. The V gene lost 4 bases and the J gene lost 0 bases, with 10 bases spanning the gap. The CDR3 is CASSSGSFSGNTIYF. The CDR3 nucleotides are TGTGCCAGCAGCTCCGGGAGCTTCTCTGGAAACACCATATATTTT.

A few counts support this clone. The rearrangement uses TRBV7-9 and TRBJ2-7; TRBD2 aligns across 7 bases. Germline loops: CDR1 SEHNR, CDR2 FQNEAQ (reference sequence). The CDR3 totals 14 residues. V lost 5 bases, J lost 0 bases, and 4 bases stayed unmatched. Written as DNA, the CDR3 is TGTGCCAGCAGCCCCAGCGGGGCCTCCTACGAGCAGTACTTC. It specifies CASSPSGASYEQYF.